This TCR beta chain is from a study of CD8 T cells in ankylosing spondylitis. TCRdb ran MiXCR on the 5' RACE reads and lists one entry per CDR3 protein. The table lists 50,000 to 75,000 distinct CDR3 sequences, 6.2% of them singletons. This clonotype was found many times. J lost 5 bases, V lost 4 bases, and 7 bases had no gene match. The CDR3 is made up of 16 amino acids. Germline-derived CDR1 and CDR2 are SGHTA and FQGTGA. The chain links TRBV7-3 to TRBJ2-2, with 10 bases matching TRBD2. The receptor was derived from a male donor with ankylosing spondylitis. Sequencing input: synovial fluid, either unsorted or a sorted T cell fraction (not recorded which). As DNA, the CDR3 is TGTGCCAGCAGCTCCCCTAGCGGGAGTATTACCGGGGAGCTGTTTTTT. This sequence encodes CASSSPSGSITGELFF. Full variable domain (missing parts from reference TRBV7-3 and TRBJ2-2): GAGVSQTPSNKVTEKGKYVELRCDPISGHTALYWYRQSLGQGPEFLIYFQGTGAADDSGLPNDRFFAVRPEGSVSTLKIQRTERGDSAVYLCASSSPSGSITGELFFGEGSRLTVL.